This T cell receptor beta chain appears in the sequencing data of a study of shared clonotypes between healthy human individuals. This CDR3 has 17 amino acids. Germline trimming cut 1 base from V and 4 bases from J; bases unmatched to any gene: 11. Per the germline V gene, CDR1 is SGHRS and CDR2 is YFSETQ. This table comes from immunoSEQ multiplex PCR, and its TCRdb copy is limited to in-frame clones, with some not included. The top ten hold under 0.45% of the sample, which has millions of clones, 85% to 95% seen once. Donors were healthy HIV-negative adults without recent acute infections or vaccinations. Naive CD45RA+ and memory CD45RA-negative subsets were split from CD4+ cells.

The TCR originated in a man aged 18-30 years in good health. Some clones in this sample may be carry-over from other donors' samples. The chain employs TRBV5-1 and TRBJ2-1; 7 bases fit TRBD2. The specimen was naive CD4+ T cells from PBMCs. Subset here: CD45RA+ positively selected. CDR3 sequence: CASSLLGVAGAYNEQFF. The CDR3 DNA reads TGCGCCAGCAGCTTGCTGGGAGTAGCGGGCGCATACAATGAGCAGTTCTTC.